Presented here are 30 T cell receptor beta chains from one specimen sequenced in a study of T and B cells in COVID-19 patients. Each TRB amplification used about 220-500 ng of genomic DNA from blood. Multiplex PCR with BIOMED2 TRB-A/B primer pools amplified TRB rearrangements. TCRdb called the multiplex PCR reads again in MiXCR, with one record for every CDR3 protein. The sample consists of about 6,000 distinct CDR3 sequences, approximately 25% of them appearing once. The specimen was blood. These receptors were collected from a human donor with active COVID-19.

The CDR3 nucleotides read TGTGCCAGCAGTCCCGACAGGGGGGATCAGCCCCAGCATTTT. It specifies CASSPDRGDQPQHF. This chain uses TRBV12-3 or TRBV12-4 with TRBJ1-5; 9 bases fit TRBD1. V trimming: 5 bases; J trimming: 5 bases; junction bases outside the gene matches: 4. This CDR3 is 14 amino acids long.

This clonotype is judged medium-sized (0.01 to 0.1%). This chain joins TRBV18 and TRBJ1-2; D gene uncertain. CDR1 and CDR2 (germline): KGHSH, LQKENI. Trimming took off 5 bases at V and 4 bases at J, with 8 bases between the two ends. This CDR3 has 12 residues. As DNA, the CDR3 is TGTGCCAGCTCAAGCCCGCTCTATGGCTACACCTTC. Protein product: CASSSPLYGYTF.

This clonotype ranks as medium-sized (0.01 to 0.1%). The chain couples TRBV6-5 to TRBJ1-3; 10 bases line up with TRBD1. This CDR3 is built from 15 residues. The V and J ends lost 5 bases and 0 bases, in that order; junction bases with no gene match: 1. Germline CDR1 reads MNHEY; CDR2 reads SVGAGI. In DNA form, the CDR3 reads TGTGCCAGCAGTCGGGACAGGGGCTCTGGAAACACCATATATTTT. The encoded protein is CASSRDRGSGNTIYF.

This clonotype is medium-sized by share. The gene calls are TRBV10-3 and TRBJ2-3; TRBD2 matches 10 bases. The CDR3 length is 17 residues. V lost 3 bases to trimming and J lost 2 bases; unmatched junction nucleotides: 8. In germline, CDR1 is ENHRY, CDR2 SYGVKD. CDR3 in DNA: TGTGCCATCAGTGAAAGGATTAGCGGGGGGTACACAGATACGCAGTATTTT. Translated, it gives CAISERISGGYTDTQYF.

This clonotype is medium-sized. CDR3 nucleotides: TGTGCCAGCAGTGAACAGCTTTACAATGAGCAGTTCTTC. It codes for CASSEQLYNEQFF. The rearrangement links TRBV6-5 to TRBJ2-1; D unclear. CDR1 is MNHEY and CDR2 is SVGAGI in the germline V gene. The CDR3 has 13 amino acids. Trimming left V 5 bases short and J 4 bases short, with 9 bases between.

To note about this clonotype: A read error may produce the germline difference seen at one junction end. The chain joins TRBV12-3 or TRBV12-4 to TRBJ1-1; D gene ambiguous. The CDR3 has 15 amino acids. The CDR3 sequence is CAISDPAQANTEAFF. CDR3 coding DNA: TGTGCCATCAGTGACCCGGCGCAAGCGAACACTGAAGCTTTCTTT.

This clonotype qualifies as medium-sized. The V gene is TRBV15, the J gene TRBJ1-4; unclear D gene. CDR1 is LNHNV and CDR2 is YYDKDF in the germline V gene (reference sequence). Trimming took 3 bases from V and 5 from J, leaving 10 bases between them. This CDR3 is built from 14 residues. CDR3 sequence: CATSRRQENEKLFF. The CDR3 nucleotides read TGTGCCACCAGCAGGAGGCAGGAGAATGAAAAACTGTTTTTT.

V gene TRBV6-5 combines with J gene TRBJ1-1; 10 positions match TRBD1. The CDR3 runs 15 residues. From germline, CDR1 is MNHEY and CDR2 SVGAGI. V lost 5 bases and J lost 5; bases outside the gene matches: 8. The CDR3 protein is CASSVVPGQGTEAFF. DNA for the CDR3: TGTGCCAGCAGTGTCGTTCCGGGACAGGGGACTGAAGCTTTCTTT.

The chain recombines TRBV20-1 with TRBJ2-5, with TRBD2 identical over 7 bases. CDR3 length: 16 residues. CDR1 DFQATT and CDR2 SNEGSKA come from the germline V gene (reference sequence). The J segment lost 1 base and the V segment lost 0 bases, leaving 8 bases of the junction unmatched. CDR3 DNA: TGCAGTGCTAGAGATAGGAGGGAGGGGTTCCAAGAGACCCAGTACTTC. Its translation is CSARDRREGFQETQYF.

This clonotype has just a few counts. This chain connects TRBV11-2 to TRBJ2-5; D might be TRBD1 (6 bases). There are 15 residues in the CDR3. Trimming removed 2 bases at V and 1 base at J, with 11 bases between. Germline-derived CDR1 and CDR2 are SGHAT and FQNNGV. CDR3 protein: CASSLQGHGQETQYF. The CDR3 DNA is TGTGCCAGCAGCTTACAGGGACATGGCCAAGAGACCCAGTACTTC.

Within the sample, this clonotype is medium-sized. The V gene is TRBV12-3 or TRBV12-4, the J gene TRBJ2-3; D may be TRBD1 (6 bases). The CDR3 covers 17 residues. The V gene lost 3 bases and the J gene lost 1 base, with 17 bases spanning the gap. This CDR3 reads CASSLVGHLIRTDTQYF. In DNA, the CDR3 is TGTGCCAGCAGTTTGGTGGGACACCTTATCCGCACAGATACGCAGTATTTT.

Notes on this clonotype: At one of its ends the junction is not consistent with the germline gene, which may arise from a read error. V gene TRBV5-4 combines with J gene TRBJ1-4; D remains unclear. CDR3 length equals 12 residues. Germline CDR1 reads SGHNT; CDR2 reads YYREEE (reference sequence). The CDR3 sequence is CVSSWANEKLFF. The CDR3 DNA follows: TGTGTCAGCAGCTGGGCTAATGAAAAACTGTTTTTT.

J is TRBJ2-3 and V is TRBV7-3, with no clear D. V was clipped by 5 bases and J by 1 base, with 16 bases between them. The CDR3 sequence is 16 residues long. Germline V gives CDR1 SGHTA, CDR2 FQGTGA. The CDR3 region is CASSPRAPTGTDTQYF. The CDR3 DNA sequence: TGTGCCAGCAGCCCCCGGGCCCCTACGGGCACAGATACGCAGTATTTT.

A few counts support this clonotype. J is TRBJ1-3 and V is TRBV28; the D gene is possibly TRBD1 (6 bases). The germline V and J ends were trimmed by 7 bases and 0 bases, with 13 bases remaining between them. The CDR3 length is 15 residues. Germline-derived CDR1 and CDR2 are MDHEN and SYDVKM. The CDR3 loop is CASTLRGSSGNTIYF. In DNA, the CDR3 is TGTGCCAGCACCCTAAGGGGGAGCTCTGGAAACACCATATATTTT.

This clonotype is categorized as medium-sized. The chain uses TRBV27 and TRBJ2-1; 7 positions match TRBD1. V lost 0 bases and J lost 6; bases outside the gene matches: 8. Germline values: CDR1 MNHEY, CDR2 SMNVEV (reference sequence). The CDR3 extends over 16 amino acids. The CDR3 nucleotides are TGTGCCAGCAGTTTATCGTGGACCCGGGACAGCAATGAGCAGTTCTTC. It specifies CASSLSWTRDSNEQFF.

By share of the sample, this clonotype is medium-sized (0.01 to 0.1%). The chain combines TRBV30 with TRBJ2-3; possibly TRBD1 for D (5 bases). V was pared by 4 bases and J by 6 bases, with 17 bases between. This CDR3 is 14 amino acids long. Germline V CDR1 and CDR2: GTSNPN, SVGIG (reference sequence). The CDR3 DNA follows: TGTGCCTGGAATTGGGCAGGGTTGATCGATACGCAGTATTTT. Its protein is CAWNWAGLIDTQYF.

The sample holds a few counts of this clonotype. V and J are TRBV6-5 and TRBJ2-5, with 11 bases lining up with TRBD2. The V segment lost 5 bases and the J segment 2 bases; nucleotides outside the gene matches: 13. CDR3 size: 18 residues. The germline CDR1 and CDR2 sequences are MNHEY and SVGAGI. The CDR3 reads CASSEARPSSGGQETQYF. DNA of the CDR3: TGTGCCAGCAGTGAAGCGCGGCCCTCTAGCGGGGGGCAAGAGACCCAGTACTTC.

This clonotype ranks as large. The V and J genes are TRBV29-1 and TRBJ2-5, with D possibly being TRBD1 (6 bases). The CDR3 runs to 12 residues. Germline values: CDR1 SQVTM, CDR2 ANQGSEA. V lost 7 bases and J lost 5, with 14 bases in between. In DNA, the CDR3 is TGCAGCGGTCGGACAGTTGGGGAGACCCAGTACTTC. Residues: CSGRTVGETQYF. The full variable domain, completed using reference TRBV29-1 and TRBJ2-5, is SAVISQKPSRDICQRGTSLTIQCQVDSQVTMMFWYRQQPGQSLTLIATANQGSEATYESGFVIDKFPISRPNLTFSTLTVSNMSPEDSSIYLCSGRTVGETQYFGPGTRLLVL.

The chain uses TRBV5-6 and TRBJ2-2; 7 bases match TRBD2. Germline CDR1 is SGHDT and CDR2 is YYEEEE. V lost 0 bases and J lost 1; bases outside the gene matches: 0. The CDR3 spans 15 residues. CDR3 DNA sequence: TGTGCCAGCAGCTTGGGGGGGGGGAACACCGGGGAGCTGTTTTTT. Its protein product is CASSLGGGNTGELFF.

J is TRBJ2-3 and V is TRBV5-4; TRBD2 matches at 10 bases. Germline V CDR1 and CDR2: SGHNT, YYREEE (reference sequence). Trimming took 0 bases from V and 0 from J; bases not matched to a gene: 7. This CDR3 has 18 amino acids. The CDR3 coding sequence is TGTGCCAGCAGCTTGGCCTCTAGCGGGGGCACGAGCACAGATACGCAGTATTTT. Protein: CASSLASSGGTSTDTQYF.

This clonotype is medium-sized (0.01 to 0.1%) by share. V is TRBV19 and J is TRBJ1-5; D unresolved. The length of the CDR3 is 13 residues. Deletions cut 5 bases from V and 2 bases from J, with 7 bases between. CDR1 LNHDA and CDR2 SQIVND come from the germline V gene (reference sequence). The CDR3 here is CASSWEGNQPQHF. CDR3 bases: TGTGCCAGTAGTTGGGAGGGCAATCAGCCCCAGCATTTT.

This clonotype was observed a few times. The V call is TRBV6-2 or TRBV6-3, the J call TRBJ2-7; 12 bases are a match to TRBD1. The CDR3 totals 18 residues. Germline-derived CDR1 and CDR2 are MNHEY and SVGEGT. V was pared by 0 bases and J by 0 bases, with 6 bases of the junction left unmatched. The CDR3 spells CASSYSTGQGAGSYEQYF. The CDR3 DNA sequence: TGTGCCAGCAGTTACTCGACGGGACAGGGGGCCGGCTCCTACGAGCAGTACTTC.

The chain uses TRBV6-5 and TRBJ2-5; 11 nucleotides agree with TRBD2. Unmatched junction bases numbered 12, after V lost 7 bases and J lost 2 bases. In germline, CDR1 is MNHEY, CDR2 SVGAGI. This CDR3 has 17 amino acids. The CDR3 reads CASTSLALAGAQETQYF. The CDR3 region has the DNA TGTGCCAGCACCTCCTTGGCACTAGCGGGGGCACAAGAGACCCAGTACTTC.

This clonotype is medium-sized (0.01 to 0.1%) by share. The CDR3 bases are TGTGCCAGCAGTTTGAGGGGGCAGGGTGAAAAACTGTTTTTT. Encoded protein: CASSLRGQGEKLFF. This rearrangement joins TRBV12-3 or TRBV12-4 to TRBJ1-4, with 7 bases lining up with TRBD1. CDR3 length: 14 amino acids. Germline trimming cut 3 bases from V and 7 bases from J; bases unmatched to any gene: 5.

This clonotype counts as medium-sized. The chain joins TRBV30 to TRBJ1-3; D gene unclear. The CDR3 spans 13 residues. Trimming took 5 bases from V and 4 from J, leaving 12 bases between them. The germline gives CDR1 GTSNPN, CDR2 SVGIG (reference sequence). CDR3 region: CAWVGLSGNTIYF. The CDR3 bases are TGTGCCTGGGTCGGACTATCCGGAAACACCATATATTTT.

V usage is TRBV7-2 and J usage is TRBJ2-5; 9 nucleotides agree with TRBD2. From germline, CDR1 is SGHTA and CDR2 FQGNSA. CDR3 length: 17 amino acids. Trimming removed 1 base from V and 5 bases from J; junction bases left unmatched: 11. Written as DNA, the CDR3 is TGTGCCAGCAGCTTAGGGGCCCGCGGGGGGGCTATTGAGACCCAGTACTTC. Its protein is CASSLGARGGAIETQYF.

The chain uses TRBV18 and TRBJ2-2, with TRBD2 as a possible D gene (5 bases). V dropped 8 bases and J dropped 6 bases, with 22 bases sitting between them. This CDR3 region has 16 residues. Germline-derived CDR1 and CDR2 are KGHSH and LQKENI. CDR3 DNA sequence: TGTGCCAGCAGTCGTTCAGGACTTTCCCTCGCCGGGGAGCTGTTTTTT. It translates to CASSRSGLSLAGELFF.

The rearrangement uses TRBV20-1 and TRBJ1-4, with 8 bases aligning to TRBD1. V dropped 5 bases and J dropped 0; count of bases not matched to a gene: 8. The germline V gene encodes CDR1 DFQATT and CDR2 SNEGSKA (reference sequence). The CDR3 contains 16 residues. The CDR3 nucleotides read TGCAGTGCTGGGGGACAGGACCAGACAACTAATGAAAAACTGTTTTTT. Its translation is CSAGGQDQTTNEKLFF.

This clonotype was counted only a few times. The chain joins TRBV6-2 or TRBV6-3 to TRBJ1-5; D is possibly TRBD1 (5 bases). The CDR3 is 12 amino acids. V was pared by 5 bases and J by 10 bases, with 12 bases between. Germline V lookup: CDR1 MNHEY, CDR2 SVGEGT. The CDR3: CASSALGGPQHF. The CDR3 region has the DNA TGTGCCAGCAGTGCCCTCGGGGGACCCCAGCATTTT.

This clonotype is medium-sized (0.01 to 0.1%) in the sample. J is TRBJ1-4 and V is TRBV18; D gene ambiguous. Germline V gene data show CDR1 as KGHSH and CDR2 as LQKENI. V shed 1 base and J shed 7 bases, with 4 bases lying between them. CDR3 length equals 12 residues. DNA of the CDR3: TGTGCCAGCTCACCACAGGGTGAAAAACTGTTTTTT. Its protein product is CASSPQGEKLFF. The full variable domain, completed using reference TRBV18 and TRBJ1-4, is NAGVMQNPRHLVRRRGQEARLRCSPMKGHSHVYWYRQLPEEGLKFMVYLQKENIIDESGMPKERFSAEFPKEGPSILRIQQVVRGDSAAYFCASSPQGEKLFFGSGTQLSVL.